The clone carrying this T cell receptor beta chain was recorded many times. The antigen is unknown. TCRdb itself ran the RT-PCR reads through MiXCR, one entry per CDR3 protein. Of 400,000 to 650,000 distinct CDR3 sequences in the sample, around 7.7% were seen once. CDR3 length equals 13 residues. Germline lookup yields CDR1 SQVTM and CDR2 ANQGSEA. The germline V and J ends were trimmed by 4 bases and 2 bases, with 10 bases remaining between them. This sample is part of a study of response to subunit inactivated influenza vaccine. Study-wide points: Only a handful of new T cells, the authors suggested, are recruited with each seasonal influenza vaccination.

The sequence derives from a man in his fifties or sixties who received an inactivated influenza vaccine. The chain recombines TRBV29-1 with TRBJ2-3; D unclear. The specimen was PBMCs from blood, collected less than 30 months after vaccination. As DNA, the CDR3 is TGCAGCGTTGGGCGTCTTTCCACAGATACGCAGTATTTT. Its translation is CSVGRLSTDTQYF.